Listed here are 8 T cell receptor beta chains from one sample, sequenced in a study of cytomegalovirus exposure and HLA in healthy donors. 60 Vbeta and 13 Jbeta primers were used in PCR. Repertoires were generated with immunoSEQ multiplex PCR, while TCRdb's copy carries only in-frame clones and drops some. Here the sample table reports some 80,000 clones. The sample comprised PBMCs. These TCRs come from a woman aged 25 to 39 in good health and CMV-seronegative.

The chain recombines TRBV27 with TRBJ2-2; D possibly corresponds to TRBD1 (6 bases). Germline values: CDR1 MNHEY, CDR2 SMNVEV (reference sequence). V lost 3 bases, J lost 2 bases, and 13 bases lay in between. This CDR3 spans 16 amino acids. The CDR3 is CASSFLRDTNTGELFF. CDR3 nucleotides: TGTGCCAGCAGTTTCCTCCGGGACACCAACACCGGGGAGCTGTTTTTT.

The chain is built from TRBV27 and TRBJ2-7; weak D call: TRBD2 (6 bases). This CDR3 spans 14 amino acids. The germline V gene has CDR1 MNHEY and CDR2 SMNVEV (reference sequence). Trimming took off 3 bases at V and 2 bases at J, with 11 bases between the two ends. The CDR3 nucleotides read TGTGCCAGCAGTTTGGGTAGCGGTCCCTACGAGCAGTACTTC. This sequence encodes CASSLGSGPYEQYF.

V and J are TRBV29-1 and TRBJ2-5; possible D gene TRBD1, 5 bases. The CDR3 is made up of 12 amino acids. Per the germline V gene, CDR1 is SQVTM and CDR2 is ANQGSEA. The V and J ends lost 6 bases and 4 bases respectively, with 12 bases between them. In DNA, the CDR3 is TGCAGCGTAGAAACAGGTGGAGAGACCCAGTACTTC. Translating gives CSVETGGETQYF.

The chain recombines TRBV4-1 with TRBJ2-5; 7 nucleotides match TRBD2. Germline V gives CDR1 MGHRA, CDR2 YSYEKL. This CDR3 is built from 13 residues. V shed 1 base, J shed 6 bases, and the junction held 2 bases outside the gene matches. Written as DNA, the CDR3 is TGCGCCAGCAGCCAAGCGGGGGGTAAGACCCAGTACTTC. Its protein is CASSQAGGKTQYF.

The V gene is TRBV6-5, the J gene TRBJ1-1; TRBD1 aligns across 8 bases. There are 13 residues in the CDR3. Germline V gene sequence: CDR1 MNHEY, CDR2 SVGAGI. J gave up 6 bases and V 5 bases, and 5 bases lay outside the gene matches. CDR3 amino acids: CASSRTGSAEAFF. CDR3 bases: TGTGCCAGCAGTCGGACAGGGAGCGCTGAAGCTTTCTTT.

The chain couples TRBV18 to TRBJ2-7, with 7 positions matching TRBD2. There are 15 residues in the CDR3. CDR1 is KGHSH and CDR2 is LQKENI in the germline V gene. The junction had 9 bases not matched to a gene; V was cut back by 5 bases and J by 2 bases. The CDR3 spells CASSGEGTTPYEQYF. CDR3 sequence (DNA): TGTGCCAGCTCAGGGGAGGGAACTACCCCCTACGAGCAGTACTTC.

This chain links TRBV29-1 with TRBJ2-3; D ambiguous. CDR1 and CDR2 from the germline V gene are SQVTM and ANQGSEA. This CDR3 has 15 residues. Trimming pared 2 bases from V and 0 bases from J, leaving 12 bases between. In DNA form, the CDR3 reads TGCAGCGTTGAATTACTCGATACTAGCACAGATACGCAGTATTTT. Translated, it gives CSVELLDTSTDTQYF.

CDR3 amino acids: CASRGLAGVPGELFF. The CDR3 nucleotides are TGTGCCAGTAGGGGACTAGCGGGAGTGCCCGGGGAGCTGTTTTTT. The chain employs TRBV19 and TRBJ2-2; 14 nucleotides align to TRBD2. Unmatched junction bases numbered 3, after V lost 6 bases and J lost 6 bases. The CDR3 length is 15 residues. Germline V gives CDR1 LNHDA, CDR2 SQIVND (reference sequence).